This T cell receptor (beta chain) was captured by sequencing in a study of blood T cells in healthy people across ages. This clonotype was detected ten times or more. The CDR3 loop spans 15 amino acids. Germline V gene sequence: CDR1 SQVTM, CDR2 ANQGSEA. Trimming pared 3 bases from V and 5 bases from J, leaving 17 bases between. Next came a second PCR, run for roughly 7 to 12 cycles, which used a sample-barcoded 5' primer along with a J-beta primer mix. Each CDR3 protein gets one entry after TCRdb re-called the 5' RACE reads with MiXCR. The sample holds about 1,500,000 distinct CDR3 sequences, roughly 27% seen once.

The sample taken for sequencing was blood. The clonotype comes from a woman in her twenties or thirties in good health. The chain recombines TRBV29-1 with TRBJ2-1; TRBD2 might be the D (5 bases). CDR3 residues: CSVDRPGLVDNEQFF. CDR3 DNA: TGCAGCGTTGACAGACCCGGACTGGTTGACAATGAGCAGTTCTTC.